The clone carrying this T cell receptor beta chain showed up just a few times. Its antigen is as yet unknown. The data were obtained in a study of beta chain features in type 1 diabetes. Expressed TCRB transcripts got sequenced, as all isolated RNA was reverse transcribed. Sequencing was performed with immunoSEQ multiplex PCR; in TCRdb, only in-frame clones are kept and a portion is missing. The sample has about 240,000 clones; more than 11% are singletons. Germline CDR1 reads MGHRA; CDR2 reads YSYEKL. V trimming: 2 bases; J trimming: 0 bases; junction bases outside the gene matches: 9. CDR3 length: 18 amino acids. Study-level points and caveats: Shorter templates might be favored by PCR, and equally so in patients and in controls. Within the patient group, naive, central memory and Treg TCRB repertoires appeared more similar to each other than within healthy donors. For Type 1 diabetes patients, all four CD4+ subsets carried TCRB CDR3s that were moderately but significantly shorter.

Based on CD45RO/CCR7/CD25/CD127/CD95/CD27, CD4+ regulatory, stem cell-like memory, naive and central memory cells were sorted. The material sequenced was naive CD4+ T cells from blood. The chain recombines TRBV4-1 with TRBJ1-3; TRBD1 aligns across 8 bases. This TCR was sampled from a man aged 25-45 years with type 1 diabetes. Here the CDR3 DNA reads TGCGCCAGCAGCCAAACCACCCCGGACAGGGCCTCTGGAAACACCATATATTTT. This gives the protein CASSQTTPDRASGNTIYF.